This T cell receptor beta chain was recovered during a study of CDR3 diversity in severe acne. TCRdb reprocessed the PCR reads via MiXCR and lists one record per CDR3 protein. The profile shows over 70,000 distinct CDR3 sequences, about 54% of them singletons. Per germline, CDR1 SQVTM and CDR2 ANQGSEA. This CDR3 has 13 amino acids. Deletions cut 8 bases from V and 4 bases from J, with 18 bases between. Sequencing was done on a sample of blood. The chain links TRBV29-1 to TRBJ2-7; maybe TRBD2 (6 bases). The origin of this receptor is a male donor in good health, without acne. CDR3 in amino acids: CSSERAEGYEQYF. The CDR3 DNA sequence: TGCAGCAGTGAAAGAGCGGAGGGGTACGAGCAGTACTTC.